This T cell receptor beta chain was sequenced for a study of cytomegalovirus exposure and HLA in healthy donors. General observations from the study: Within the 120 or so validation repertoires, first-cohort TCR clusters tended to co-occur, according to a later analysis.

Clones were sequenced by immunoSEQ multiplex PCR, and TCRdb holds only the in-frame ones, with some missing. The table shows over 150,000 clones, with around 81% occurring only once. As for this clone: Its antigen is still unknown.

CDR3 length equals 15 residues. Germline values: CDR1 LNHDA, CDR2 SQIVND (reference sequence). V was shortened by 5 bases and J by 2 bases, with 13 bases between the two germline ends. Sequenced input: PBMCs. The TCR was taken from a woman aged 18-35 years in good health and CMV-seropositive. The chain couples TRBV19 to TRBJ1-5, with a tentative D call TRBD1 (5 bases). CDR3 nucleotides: TGTGCCAGTAGTTCTGGCGCGGGGGGCAATCAGCCCCAGCATTTT. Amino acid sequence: CASSSGAGGNQPQHF.